The 31 T cell receptor beta chains reported below all come from one sample, sequenced in a study of T cell changes during pregnancy in multiple sclerosis. Here immunoSEQ multiplex PCR was the method, and the copy in TCRdb shows in-frame clones only, minus some. The sample holds 90,000 to 150,000 clones, approximately 93% seen once. The material was peripheral blood, obtained before pregnancy. These receptors were taken from a female donor with multiple sclerosis, enrolled in a pregnancy study.

Only a few counts were recorded for this clone. V gene TRBV14 combines with J gene TRBJ2-7; D possibly corresponds to TRBD1 (6 bases). The germline V gene has CDR1 SGHDN and CDR2 FVKESK. Trimming took off 5 bases at V and 4 bases at J, with 12 bases between the two ends. The CDR3 consists of 13 residues. The CDR3, as DNA: TGTGCCAGCAGCTTTCAGGGGATGTACGAGCAGTACTTC. As protein: CASSFQGMYEQYF. Supplemented by reference TRBV14 and TRBJ2-7, the full variable domain reads EAGVTQFPSHSVIEKGQTVTLRCDPISGHDNLYWYRRVMGKEIKFLLHFVKESKQDESGMPNNRFLAERTGGTYSTLKVQPAELEDSGVYFCASSFQGMYEQYFGPGTRLTVT.

The chain carries TRBV19 and TRBJ1-5, with D perhaps matching TRBD1 (6 bases). CDR1 and CDR2 from the germline V gene are LNHDA and SQIVND (reference sequence). V gave up 6 bases and J gave up 0 bases, with 9 bases separating them. The CDR3 is 14 residues long. CDR3 residues: CASRRQDSNQPQHF. The DNA of the CDR3 is TGTGCCAGTAGAAGACAGGATAGCAATCAGCCCCAGCATTTT.

The chain couples TRBV30 to TRBJ2-7; 10 bases are shared with TRBD2. The length of the CDR3 is 13 residues. Trimming removed 3 bases from V and 7 bases from J; junction bases left unmatched: 6. CDR1 is GTSNPN, CDR2 SVGIG, per germline (reference sequence). The CDR3 DNA reads TGTGCCTGGAGCTTAGCGGGAGGAGGGGAGCAGTACTTC. Protein: CAWSLAGGGEQYF.

This clone appeared once. V is TRBV30 and J is TRBJ1-4; D possibly corresponds to TRBD1 (6 bases). This CDR3 comprises 13 residues. The germline CDR1 and CDR2 sequences are GTSNPN and SVGIG (reference sequence). V gave up 0 bases and J gave up 5 bases, with 7 bases separating them. In DNA form, the CDR3 reads TGTGCCTGGAGTGTAACAGGGAATGAAAAACTGTTTTTT. The encoded protein is CAWSVTGNEKLFF.

This sequence joins TRBV6-1 and TRBJ1-1; 7 nucleotides agree with TRBD1. Losses at the gene ends were 7 bases for V and 2 bases for J; bases not matched to a gene: 10. This CDR3 contains 15 residues. In germline, CDR1 is MNHNS, CDR2 SASEGT. This chain's CDR3 is CASNGGAGGNTEAFF. The CDR3 nucleotides are TGTGCCAGCAACGGGGGGGCAGGGGGTAACACTGAAGCTTTCTTT.

Only one count was recorded for this clone. CDR3 sequence reads: CASSLSGAGQYF. CDR3 DNA sequence: TGTGCCAGCAGCTTATCAGGTGCTGGGCAGTACTTC. This rearrangement joins TRBV5-6 to TRBJ2-7; D gene ambiguous. CDR1 and CDR2 from the germline V gene are SGHDT and YYEEEE. The V end was cut by 2 bases, the J end by 9 bases, with 12 bases between. This CDR3 is built from 12 residues. Complete variable domain (other parts from reference TRBV5-6 and TRBJ2-7): DAGVTQSPTHLIKTRGQQVTLRCSPKSGHDTVSWYQQALGQGPQFIFQYYEEEERQRGNFPDRFSGHQFPNYSSELNVNALLLGDSALYLCASSLSGAGQYFGPGTRLTVT.

The V and J genes are TRBV5-1 and TRBJ2-5; 7 positions agree with TRBD2. Trimming cost V 0 bases and J 1 base; bases outside gene matches: 3. Germline CDR1 reads SGHRS; CDR2 reads YFSETQ. This CDR3 is 15 amino acids long. The CDR3 protein is CASSLVLAVQETQYF. The CDR3 DNA is TGCGCCAGCAGCTTGGTTCTAGCGGTCCAAGAGACCCAGTACTTC.

This chain joins TRBV10-2 and TRBJ2-7; TRBD1 agrees at 7 bases. Germline V gives CDR1 WSHSY, CDR2 SAAADI. The CDR3 has 14 residues. V lost 6 bases and J lost 2; bases outside the gene matches: 7. CDR3 in DNA: TGCGCCAGCAGAGTCACAGGGGAACCCTACGAGCAGTACTTC. Its translation is CASRVTGEPYEQYF.

The chain links TRBV27 to TRBJ1-2, with D unclear. The CDR3 contains 14 residues. CDR1 is MNHEY and CDR2 is SMNVEV in the germline V gene (reference sequence). Trimming left V 5 bases short and J 3 bases short, with 13 bases between. The CDR3 DNA reads TGTGCCAGCAGTCCGACGGGAAGCTACTATGGCTACACCTTC. Translating gives CASSPTGSYYGYTF.

With respect to this clone: Within the sample, other DNA sequences also encode this same CDR3. V gene TRBV29-1 combines with J gene TRBJ1-1; 9 bases agree with TRBD1. Germline CDR1 is SQVTM and CDR2 is ANQGSEA. This CDR3 has 13 residues. J was trimmed by 2 bases and V by 6 bases; bases with no gene match: 4. The CDR3 nucleotides are TGCAGCGTGGCGACAGGGGGAAACACTGAAGCTTTCTTT. Translated: CSVATGGNTEAFF.

The V and J genes are TRBV28 and TRBJ1-5; D call uncertain. The germline V gene has CDR1 MDHEN and CDR2 SYDVKM. The CDR3 sequence is 16 residues long. The germline V and J ends were trimmed by 3 bases and 0 bases, with 12 bases remaining between them. The chain's CDR3 is CASSFSQVYSNQPQHF. The CDR3 coding sequence is TGTGCCAGCAGTTTTTCGCAGGTTTATAGCAATCAGCCCCAGCATTTT.

This clone showed up just once. The chain carries TRBV7-3 and TRBJ1-5; D may be TRBD1 (5 bases). This CDR3 comprises 15 residues. Trimming removed 5 bases from V and 1 base from J, with 12 bases in between. Germline lookup yields CDR1 SGHTA and CDR2 FQGTGA. CDR3 DNA: TGTGCCAGCAGCCCCCCGGGGGAGAGCAATCAGCCCCAGCATTTT. It codes for CASSPPGESNQPQHF.

The J gene is TRBJ2-3, the V gene TRBV18; D possibly corresponds to TRBD2 (6 bases). The V gene lost 2 bases and the J gene lost 1 base, with 7 bases spanning the gap. CDR3 length equals 14 residues. Germline loops: CDR1 KGHSH, CDR2 LQKENI. The CDR3 protein is CASSPGGGTDTQYF. The CDR3 DNA sequence: TGTGCCAGCTCACCAGGAGGGGGCACAGATACGCAGTATTTT.

The chain links TRBV27 to TRBJ2-2; D is uncertain. Trimming removed 4 bases from V and 2 bases from J, with 8 bases in between. The CDR3 loop spans 14 amino acids. Germline lookup yields CDR1 MNHEY and CDR2 SMNVEV (reference sequence). As DNA, the CDR3 is TGTGCCAGCAGTTCCCCAAAAAACACCGGGGAGCTGTTTTTT. Translation: CASSSPKNTGELFF.

The V call is TRBV5-4, the J call TRBJ2-3, with 7 bases lining up with TRBD2. The CDR3 is 15 residues long. The germline gives CDR1 SGHNT, CDR2 YYREEE (reference sequence). V shed 3 bases and J 4 bases; nucleotides not matched to a gene: 8. For the CDR3, the DNA is TGTGCCAGCAGCTCGGAACTAGCGAGTGCAGATACGCAGTATTTT. Translating gives CASSSELASADTQYF.

The genes are TRBV29-1 and TRBJ1-1; D possibly corresponds to TRBD1 (6 bases). Germline CDR1 and CDR2: SQVTM and ANQGSEA. V was pared by 7 bases and J by 0 bases, with 12 bases between. This CDR3 has 13 residues. The CDR3 loop reads CSALRGLNTEAFF. The CDR3 DNA follows: TGCAGCGCTCTCAGGGGACTGAACACTGAAGCTTTCTTT.

The chain recombines TRBV28 with TRBJ2-1; possibly TRBD2 for D (5 bases). Germline V gene data show CDR1 as MDHEN and CDR2 as SYDVKM. The CDR3 consists of 14 residues. Trimming took 4 bases from V and 7 from J, leaving 14 bases between them. As DNA, the CDR3 is TGTGCCAGCAGTTCGAACTTCCGGAGGAATGAGCAGTTCTTC. Protein sequence: CASSSNFRRNEQFF.

The V call is TRBV5-5, the J call TRBJ2-3; perhaps TRBD2 as D (6 bases). The CDR3 spans 17 residues. The germline V and J ends were trimmed by 0 bases and 7 bases, with 21 bases remaining between them. CDR1 is SGHKS and CDR2 is YYEKEE in the germline V gene (reference sequence). The CDR3 DNA follows: TGTGCCAGCAGCTTGGGCTCCCCGGGTTTCAGCGGGTATACGCAGTATTTT. Protein sequence: CASSLGSPGFSGYTQYF.

The chain couples TRBV4-2 to TRBJ2-3; 10 positions match TRBD2. The V gene's germline CDR1 is LGHNA and CDR2 YNFKEQ. The CDR3 runs to 16 residues. Unmatched junction bases numbered 4, after V lost 1 base and J lost 3 bases. The CDR3 coding sequence is TGTGCCAGCAGCCAAGTCGGAGCGGGGGGGACAGATACGCAGTATTTT. Protein: CASSQVGAGGTDTQYF.

V and J are TRBV2 and TRBJ1-4, with D possibly matching TRBD1 (5 bases). This CDR3 contains 13 residues. With 6 bases removed from V and 7 bases from J, the gap between germline ends came to 12 bases. Germline lookup yields CDR1 SNHLY and CDR2 FYNNEI. CDR3 loop: CASRSGGGEKLFF. The CDR3 nucleotides read TGTGCCAGCAGGAGTGGGGGAGGTGAAAAACTGTTTTTT.

This chain connects TRBV5-1 to TRBJ2-3, with 12 bases fitting TRBD2. This CDR3 is built from 15 residues. CDR1 SGHRS and CDR2 YFSETQ come from the germline V gene. V dropped 3 bases and J dropped 4; count of bases not matched to a gene: 3. The DNA of the CDR3 is TGCGCCAGCAGCTGGGGACTAGCGGGCTCAGATACGCAGTATTTT. It codes for CASSWGLAGSDTQYF.

The CDR3 nucleotides are TGTGCCAGCAGCGTAGGAATCGAGACAGGGAACACCGGGGAGCTGTTTTTT. Its protein product is CASSVGIETGNTGELFF. This chain links TRBV9 with TRBJ2-2; possibly TRBD1 for D (6 bases). CDR3 length: 17 residues. V shed 0 bases and J shed 1 base, with 13 bases lying between them. Germline CDR1 is SGDLS and CDR2 is YYNGEE.

CDR3 sequence reads: CASSPRDNEQFF. The CDR3 DNA reads TGCGCCAGCAGCCCTCGCGACAATGAGCAGTTCTTC. The J gene is TRBJ2-1, the V gene TRBV10-2; D is unresolved. V lost 6 bases and J lost 5, with 8 bases in between. Germline loops: CDR1 WSHSY, CDR2 SAAADI. CDR3 length equals 12 residues.

About this clone itself: In the same sample, other DNA sequences code for this CDR3. The V and J genes are TRBV27 and TRBJ1-1; 8 bases match TRBD1. This CDR3 spans 12 amino acids. The V segment lost 4 bases and the J segment 11 bases; nucleotides outside the gene matches: 6. The germline V gene has CDR1 MNHEY and CDR2 SMNVEV (reference sequence). CDR3 nucleotides: TGTGCCAGCAGTTCTGACAGGGGCTACGCTTTCTTT. It yields the protein CASSSDRGYAFF.

This clone was detected a few times. The chain has TRBV7-6 and TRBJ2-5, with a weak D call TRBD1 (5 bases). Germline CDR1 and CDR2: SGHVS and FNYEAQ. The CDR3 is 15 residues long. Trimming removed 0 bases from V and 4 bases from J, with 12 bases in between. The DNA of the CDR3 is TGTGCCAGCAGCTTAGCGGTACTAACAGGAGAGACCCAGTACTTC. Translated, it gives CASSLAVLTGETQYF.

In its sample, this clone was seen once. The rearrangement links TRBV20-1 to TRBJ1-1; TRBD1 is a possible D gene (5 bases). Germline V lookup: CDR1 DFQATT, CDR2 SNEGSKA (reference sequence). The V end lost 5 bases, the J end lost 13 bases, and 17 bases lay between the germline ends. CDR3 length equals 11 residues. The CDR3 bases are TGCAGTGCTCAAAAGGAGGGGTTAGGTTTCTTT. It yields the protein CSAQKEGLGFF.

The gene calls are TRBV10-3 and TRBJ1-1, with 7 bases aligning to TRBD1. The V gene end was trimmed by 4 bases and the J gene end by 5 bases; junction bases not matched to a gene: 10. Germline assignment: CDR1 ENHRY and CDR2 SYGVKD. This CDR3 region has 15 residues. CDR3: CAISASGGSRTEAFF. The DNA of the CDR3 is TGTGCCATCAGTGCGTCAGGGGGTAGTCGGACTGAAGCTTTCTTT.

The chain joins TRBV7-9 to TRBJ2-1; D is ambiguous. Germline loops: CDR1 SEHNR, CDR2 FQNEAQ (reference sequence). V lost 5 bases and J 9 bases, leaving 5 bases between the germline ends. The CDR3 has 10 amino acids. CDR3 amino acids: CASSRLEQFF. The CDR3 DNA reads TGTGCCAGCAGCCGACTTGAGCAGTTCTTC.

This sequence joins TRBV14 and TRBJ1-1, with D perhaps matching TRBD1 (5 bases). The CDR3 has 15 amino acids. V shed 0 bases and J shed 3 bases, with 11 bases lying between them. CDR1 and CDR2 from the germline V gene are SGHDN and FVKESK. The CDR3 loop is CASSQEFGGYTEAFF. In DNA, the CDR3 is TGTGCCAGCAGCCAAGAGTTCGGGGGATACACTGAAGCTTTCTTT.

The chain couples TRBV5-1 to TRBJ2-3; TRBD1 aligns across 9 bases. This CDR3 comprises 15 residues. The germline CDR1 and CDR2 sequences are SGHRS and YFSETQ. The V and J ends lost 5 bases and 3 bases, in that order; junction bases with no gene match: 7. CDR3 amino acids: CASSSPGQGTDTQYF. CDR3 DNA sequence: TGCGCCAGCAGTTCACCGGGACAGGGTACAGATACGCAGTATTTT.

The chain combines TRBV4-2 with TRBJ1-3, with TRBD1 identical over 8 bases. Germline CDR1 and CDR2: LGHNA and YNFKEQ. V lost 2 bases and J lost 2; bases outside the gene matches: 5. The CDR3 length is 16 residues. CDR3: CASSQLSTGAGNTIYF. In DNA form, the CDR3 reads TGTGCCAGCAGCCAACTTTCGACAGGGGCTGGAAACACCATATATTTT.